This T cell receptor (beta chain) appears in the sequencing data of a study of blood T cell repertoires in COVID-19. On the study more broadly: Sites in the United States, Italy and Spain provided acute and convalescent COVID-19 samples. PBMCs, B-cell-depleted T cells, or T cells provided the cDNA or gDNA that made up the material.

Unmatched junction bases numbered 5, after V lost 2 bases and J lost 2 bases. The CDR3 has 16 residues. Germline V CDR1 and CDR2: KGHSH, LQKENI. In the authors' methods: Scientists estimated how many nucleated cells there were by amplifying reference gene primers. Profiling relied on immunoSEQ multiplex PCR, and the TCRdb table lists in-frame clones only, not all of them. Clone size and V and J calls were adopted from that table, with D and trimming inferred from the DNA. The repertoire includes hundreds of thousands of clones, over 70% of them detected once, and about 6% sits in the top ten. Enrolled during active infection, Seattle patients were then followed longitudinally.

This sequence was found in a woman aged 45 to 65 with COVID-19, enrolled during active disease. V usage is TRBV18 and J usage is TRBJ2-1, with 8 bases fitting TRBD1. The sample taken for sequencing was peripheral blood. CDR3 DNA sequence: TGTGCCAGCTCACCAGCGAACAGGGGGACCTACAATGAGCAGTTCTTC. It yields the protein CASSPANRGTYNEQFF. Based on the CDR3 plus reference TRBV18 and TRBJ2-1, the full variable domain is NAGVMQNPRHLVRRRGQEARLRCSPMKGHSHVYWYRQLPEEGLKFMVYLQKENIIDESGMPKERFSAEFPKEGPSILRIQQVVRGDSAAYFCASSPANRGTYNEQFFGPGTRLTVL.